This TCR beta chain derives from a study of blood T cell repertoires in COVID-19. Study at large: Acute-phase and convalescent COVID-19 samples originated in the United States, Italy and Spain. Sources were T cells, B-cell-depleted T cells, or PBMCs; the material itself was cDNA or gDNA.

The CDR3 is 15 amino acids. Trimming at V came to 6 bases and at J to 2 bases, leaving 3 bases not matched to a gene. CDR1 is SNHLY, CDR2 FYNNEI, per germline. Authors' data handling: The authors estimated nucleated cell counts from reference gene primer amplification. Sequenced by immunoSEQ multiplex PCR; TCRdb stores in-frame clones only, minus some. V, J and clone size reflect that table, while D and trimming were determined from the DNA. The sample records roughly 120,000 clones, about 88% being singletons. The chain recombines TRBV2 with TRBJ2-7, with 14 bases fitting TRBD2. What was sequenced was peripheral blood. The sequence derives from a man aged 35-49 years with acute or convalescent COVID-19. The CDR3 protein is CASRRGLAGAYEQYF. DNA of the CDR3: TGTGCCAGCAGGAGGGGACTAGCGGGGGCCTACGAGCAGTACTTC.